This TCR beta chain was captured in a study of T-cell reconstitution after alpha-beta-depleted transplantation in children. General observations from the study: One year post-transplant, T-cell counts and diversity were largely derived from T cells produced anew. Recipient T cells and thymic progenitors that survived were the source of the high TCRbeta diversity seen at day 60 in some patients.

This clonotype was found a few times. Its antigen is currently unknown. CDR3 length: 14 amino acids. The ends lost 4 bases at V and 3 bases at J; junction bases unmatched: 6. The germline CDR1 and CDR2 sequences are SGHRS and YFSETQ. Preparation of the TCRbeta library was carried out with unique molecular identifiers. One entry per CDR3 protein, called by TCRdb with MiXCR from the PCR reads. The repertoire has approximately 500,000 distinct CDR3 sequences, roughly 27% of them found once; the top ten carry about 35%. The specimen was PBMCs, collected before TCRalphabeta/CD19-depleted stem cell transplant. The chain employs TRBV5-1 and TRBJ2-7, with 8 bases that match TRBD2. The TCR was taken from a boy under two years old with Wiskott-Aldrich syndrome, due to receive a stem cell transplant. The CDR3 region has the DNA TGCGCCAGCAGCCGGTTGACTAGCGACTACGAGCAGTACTTC. This gives the protein CASSRLTSDYEQYF.